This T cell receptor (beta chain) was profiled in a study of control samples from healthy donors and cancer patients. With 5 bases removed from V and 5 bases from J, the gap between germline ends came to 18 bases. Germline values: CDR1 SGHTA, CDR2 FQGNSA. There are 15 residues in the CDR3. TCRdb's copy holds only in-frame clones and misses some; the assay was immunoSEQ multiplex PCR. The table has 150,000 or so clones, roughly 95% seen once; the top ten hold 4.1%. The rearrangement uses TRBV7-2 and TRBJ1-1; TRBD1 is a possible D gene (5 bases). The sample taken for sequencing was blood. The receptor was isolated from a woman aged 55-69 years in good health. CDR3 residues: CASSPHNNWGTEAFF. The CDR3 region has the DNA TGTGCCAGCAGCCCCCATAATAACTGGGGGACTGAAGCTTTCTTT.